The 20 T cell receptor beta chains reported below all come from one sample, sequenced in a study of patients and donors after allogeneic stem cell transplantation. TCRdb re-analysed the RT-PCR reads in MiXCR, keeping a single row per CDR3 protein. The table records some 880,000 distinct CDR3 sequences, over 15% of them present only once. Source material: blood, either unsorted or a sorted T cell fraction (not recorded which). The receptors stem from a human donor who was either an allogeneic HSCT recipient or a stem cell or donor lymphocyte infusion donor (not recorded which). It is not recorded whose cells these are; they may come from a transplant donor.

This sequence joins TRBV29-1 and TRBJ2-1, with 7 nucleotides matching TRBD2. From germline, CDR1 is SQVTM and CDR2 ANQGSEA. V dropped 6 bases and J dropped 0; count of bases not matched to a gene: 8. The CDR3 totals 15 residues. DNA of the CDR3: TGCAGCGTGGGGGGGAGCGCCGGCTCCTACAATGAGCAGTTCTTC. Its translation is CSVGGSAGSYNEQFF.

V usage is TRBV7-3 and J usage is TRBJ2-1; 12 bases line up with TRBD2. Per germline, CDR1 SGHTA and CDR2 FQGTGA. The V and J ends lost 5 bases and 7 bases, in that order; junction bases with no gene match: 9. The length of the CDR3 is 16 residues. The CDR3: CASSATSGSTWNEQFF. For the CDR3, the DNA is TGTGCCAGCAGCGCGACTAGCGGGAGTACTTGGAATGAGCAGTTCTTC.

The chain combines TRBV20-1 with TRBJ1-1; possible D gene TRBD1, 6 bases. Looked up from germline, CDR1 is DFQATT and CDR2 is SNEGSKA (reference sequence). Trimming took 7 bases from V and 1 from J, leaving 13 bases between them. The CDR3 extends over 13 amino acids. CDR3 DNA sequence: TGCAGTGTTGGGGCAGGGGAGAACACTGAAGCTTTCTTT. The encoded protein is CSVGAGENTEAFF.

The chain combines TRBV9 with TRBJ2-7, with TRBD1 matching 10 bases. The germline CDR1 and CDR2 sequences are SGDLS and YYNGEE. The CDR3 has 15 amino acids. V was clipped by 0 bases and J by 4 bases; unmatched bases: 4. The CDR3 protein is CASSVGDRGGYEQYF. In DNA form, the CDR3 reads TGTGCCAGCAGCGTAGGGGACAGGGGAGGGTACGAGCAGTACTTC.

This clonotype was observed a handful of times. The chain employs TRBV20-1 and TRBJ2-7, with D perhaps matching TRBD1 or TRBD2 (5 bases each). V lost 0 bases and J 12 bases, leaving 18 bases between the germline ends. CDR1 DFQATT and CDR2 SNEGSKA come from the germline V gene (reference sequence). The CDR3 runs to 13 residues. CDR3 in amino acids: CSARDPLRGQGYF. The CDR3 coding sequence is TGCAGTGCTAGAGACCCCCTGAGGGGCCAGGGGTACTTC.

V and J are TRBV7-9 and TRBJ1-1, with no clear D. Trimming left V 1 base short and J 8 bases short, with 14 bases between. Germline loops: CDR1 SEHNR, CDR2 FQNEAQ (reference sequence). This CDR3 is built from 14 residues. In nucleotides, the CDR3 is TGTGCCAGCAGCTTAGTCGGCGGCACTGAGGAAGCTTTCTTT. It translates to CASSLVGGTEEAFF.

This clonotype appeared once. CDR3 sequence reads: CASSQIPGNQYF. CDR3 nucleotides: TGTGCCAGCAGCCAAATCCCGGGGAATCAGTACTTC. The chain couples TRBV16 to TRBJ2-7; perhaps TRBD2 as D (5 bases). The germline V and J ends were trimmed by 2 bases and 10 bases, with 12 bases remaining between them. The CDR3 totals 12 residues. Looked up from germline, CDR1 is KGHSY and CDR2 is FQNENV. The whole variable domain, remainder taken from reference TRBV16 and TRBJ2-7, is GEEVAQTPKHLVRGEGQKAKLYCAPIKGHSYVFWYQQVLKNEFKFLISFQNENVFDETGMPKERFSAKCLPNSPCSLEIQATKLEDSAVYFCASSQIPGNQYFGPGTRLTVT.

In DNA form, the CDR3 reads TGTGCCACCAGTGGCCTCACAGGGGACACCGGGGAGCTGTTTTTT. It codes for CATSGLTGDTGELFF. This chain connects TRBV24-1 to TRBJ2-2; 7 bases line up with TRBD1. The germline CDR1 and CDR2 sequences are KGHDR and SFDVKD. The CDR3 totals 15 residues. Trimming took 5 bases from V and 3 from J; bases not matched to a gene: 5.

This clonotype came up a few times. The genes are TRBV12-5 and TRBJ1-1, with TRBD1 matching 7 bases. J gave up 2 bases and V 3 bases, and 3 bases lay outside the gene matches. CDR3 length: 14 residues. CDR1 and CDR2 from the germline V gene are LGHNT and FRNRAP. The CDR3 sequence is CASGFGTDNTEAFF. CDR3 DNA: TGTGCTAGTGGTTTTGGGACAGATAACACTGAAGCTTTCTTT.

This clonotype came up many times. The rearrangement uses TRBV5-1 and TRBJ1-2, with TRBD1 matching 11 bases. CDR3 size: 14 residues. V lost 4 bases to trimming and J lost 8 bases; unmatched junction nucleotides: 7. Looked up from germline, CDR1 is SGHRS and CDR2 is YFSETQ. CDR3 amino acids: CASSDAGQGVGYTF. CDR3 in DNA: TGCGCCAGCAGCGACGCGGGACAGGGGGTAGGCTACACCTTC.

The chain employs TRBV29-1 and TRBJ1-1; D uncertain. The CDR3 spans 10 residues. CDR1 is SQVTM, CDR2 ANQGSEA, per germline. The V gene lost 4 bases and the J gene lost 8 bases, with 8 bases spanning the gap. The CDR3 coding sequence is TGCAGCGTTGTTGGTTTGGAAGCTTTCTTT. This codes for CSVVGLEAFF.

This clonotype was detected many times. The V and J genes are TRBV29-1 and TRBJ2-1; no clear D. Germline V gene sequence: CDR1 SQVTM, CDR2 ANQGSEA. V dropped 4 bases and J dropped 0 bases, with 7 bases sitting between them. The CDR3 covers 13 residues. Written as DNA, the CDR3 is TGCAGCGTTGTGGGTCTCTCCTACAATGAGCAGTTCTTC. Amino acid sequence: CSVVGLSYNEQFF.

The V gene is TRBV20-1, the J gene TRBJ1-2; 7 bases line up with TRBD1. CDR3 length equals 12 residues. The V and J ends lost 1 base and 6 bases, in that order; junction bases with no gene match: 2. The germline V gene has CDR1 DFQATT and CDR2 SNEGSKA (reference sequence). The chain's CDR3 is CSARGQGNGYTF. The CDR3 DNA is TGCAGTGCTAGAGGACAGGGTAATGGCTACACCTTC.

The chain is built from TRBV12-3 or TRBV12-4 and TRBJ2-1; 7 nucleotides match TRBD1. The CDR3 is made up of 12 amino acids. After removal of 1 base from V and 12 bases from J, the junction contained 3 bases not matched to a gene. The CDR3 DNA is TGTGCCAGCAGTTTAGGAGGGGACAGGCAGTTCTTC. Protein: CASSLGGDRQFF.

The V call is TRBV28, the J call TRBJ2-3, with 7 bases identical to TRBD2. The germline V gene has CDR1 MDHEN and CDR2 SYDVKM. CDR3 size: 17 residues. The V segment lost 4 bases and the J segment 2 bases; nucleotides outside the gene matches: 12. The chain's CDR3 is CASSSSWAGDHTDTQYF. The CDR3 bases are TGTGCCAGCAGTTCCTCCTGGGCGGGGGACCACACAGATACGCAGTATTTT.

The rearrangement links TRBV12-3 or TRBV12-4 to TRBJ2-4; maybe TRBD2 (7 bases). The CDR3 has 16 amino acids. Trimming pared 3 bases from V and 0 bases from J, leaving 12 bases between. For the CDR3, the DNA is TGTGCCAGCAGTTTCAACGGGGGGCAAGCCAAAAACATTCAGTACTTC. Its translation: CASSFNGGQAKNIQYF.

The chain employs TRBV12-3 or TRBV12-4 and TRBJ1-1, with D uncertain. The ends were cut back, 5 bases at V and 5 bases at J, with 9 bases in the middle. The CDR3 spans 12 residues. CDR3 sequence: CASSVWRTEAFF. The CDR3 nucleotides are TGTGCCAGCAGTGTATGGCGGACTGAAGCTTTCTTT.

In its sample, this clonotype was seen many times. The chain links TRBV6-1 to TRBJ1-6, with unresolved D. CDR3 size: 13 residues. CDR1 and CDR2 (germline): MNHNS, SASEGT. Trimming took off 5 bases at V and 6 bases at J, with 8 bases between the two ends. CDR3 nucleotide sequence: TGTGCCAGCAGTCCGACGGGTAATTCACCCCTCCACTTT. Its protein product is CASSPTGNSPLHF.

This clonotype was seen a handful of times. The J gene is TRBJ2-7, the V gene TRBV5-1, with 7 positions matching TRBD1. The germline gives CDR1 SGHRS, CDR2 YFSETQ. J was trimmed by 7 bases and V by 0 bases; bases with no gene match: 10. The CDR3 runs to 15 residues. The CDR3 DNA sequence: TGCGCCAGCAGCTTGGCACCGGACAGGTTATTGGAGCAGTACTTC. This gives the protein CASSLAPDRLLEQYF.

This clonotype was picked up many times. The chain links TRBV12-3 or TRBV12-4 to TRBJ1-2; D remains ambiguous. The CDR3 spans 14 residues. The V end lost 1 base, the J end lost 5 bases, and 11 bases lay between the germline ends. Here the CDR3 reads CASSLGRTVYGYTF. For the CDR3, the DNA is TGTGCCAGCAGTTTAGGTCGAACGGTTTATGGCTACACCTTC.